This T cell receptor (beta chain) was sequenced for a study of cytomegalovirus exposure and HLA in healthy donors. TCRdb keeps only in-frame clones here, not all; method: immunoSEQ multiplex PCR. There are tens of thousands of clones in the sample; 75% to 95% occur only once, and 2.2% lies in the top ten. Trimming took 8 bases from V and 2 from J; bases not matched to a gene: 14. Germline CDR1 SNHLY, CDR2 FYNNEI. CDR3 length equals 16 residues. Sequencing was done on a sample of PBMCs. The TCR was taken from a woman in her 30s in good health and CMV-seronegative. The chain joins TRBV2 to TRBJ2-5, with 7 nucleotides matching TRBD2. CDR3 bases: TGTGCCAGCTACCGGGGGGTGTGGGGGAGTCAAGAGACCCAGTACTTC. It encodes CASYRGVWGSQETQYF.